This entry describes one T cell receptor (beta chain). Antigen specificity is unknown. V dropped 4 bases and J dropped 8; count of bases not matched to a gene: 12. This CDR3 is 16 amino acids long. Germline CDR1 and CDR2: MDHEN and SYDVKM. Produced via immunoSEQ multiplex PCR; TCRdb's table is partial and in-frame only. The sample yields about 270,000 clones, 94% seen once. This record belongs to a study of T cell responses to AZD1222 COVID-19 vaccine. Overall study results and limits: The donor cohort was predominantly white British with a female majority, and clonal diversity may have been underestimated. The peak T cell response came first, and repertoires were sampled only after it.

The study pooled second doses at about 4 or about 12 weeks. This sequence was found in an adult who received the AZD1222 COVID-19 vaccine. V usage is TRBV28 and J usage is TRBJ1-4; TRBD1 agrees at 8 bases. Sample: peripheral blood, taken 28 days after the second AZD1222 dose. For the CDR3, the DNA is TGTGCCAGCAGTTCTTCCGGACAGGGTTTAAACGAAAAACTGTTTTTT. This gives the protein CASSSSGQGLNEKLFF. The full variable domain, with the rest looked up from reference TRBV28 and TRBJ1-4, is DVKVTQSSRYLVKRTGEKVFLECVQDMDHENMFWYRQDPGLGLRLIYFSYDVKMKEKGDIPEGYSVSREKKERFSLILESASTNQTSMYLCASSSSGQGLNEKLFFGSGTQLSVL.